The 11 T cell receptor beta chains below were found in one sample sequenced in a study of low-dose radiotherapy and immunotherapy resistance in tumors. Alpha and beta chains were covered, as first-strand cDNA relied on TRAV- and TRBV-specific primers. Amplification, which lasted around 20 PCR cycles, used a constant-region primer and V-primer adapter to amplify TCRs. TCRdb passed the reads through MiXCR, listing each CDR3 protein once. The sample contains 55,000 to 70,000 distinct CDR3 sequences, 20% to 25% of which appear only once. The time point: before trial treatment. The specimen was PBMCs, collected before treatment. All receptors come from a male donor with prostate cancer.

As regards this clonotype: A far larger clone is only one base removed, so a read error is likely. The chain couples TRBV6-1 to TRBJ2-1; TRBD1 matches at 7 bases. CDR1 is MNHNS, CDR2 SASEGT, per germline. V dropped 5 bases and J dropped 10; count of bases not matched to a gene: 8. The CDR3 loop spans 13 amino acids. CDR3 region: CASSHGQVYEQFF. In DNA form, the CDR3 reads TGTGCCAGCAGTCATGGACAGGTCTACGAGCAGTTCTTC.

This clonotype was observed many times. The chain is built from TRBV10-3 and TRBJ2-7, with D tentatively TRBD1 (5 bases). CDR1 and CDR2 (germline): ENHRY, SYGVKD. The germline V and J ends were trimmed by 4 bases and 3 bases, with 10 bases remaining between them. This CDR3 contains 13 residues. Here the CDR3 reads CAISGGKHYEQYF. CDR3 nucleotide sequence: TGTGCCATCAGTGGGGGCAAGCACTACGAGCAGTACTTC.

There are many counts of this clonotype. The genes are TRBV12-3 or TRBV12-4 and TRBJ1-1, with TRBD1 matching over 12 bases. The trim removed 6 bases at V and 11 bases at J, leaving 7 bases unmatched. This CDR3 is built from 13 residues. The CDR3 spells CASSRRDRGLAFF. CDR3 DNA: TGTGCCAGCAGCCGGCGGGACAGGGGGCTGGCTTTCTTT.

There are many counts of this clonotype. The chain recombines TRBV7-6 with TRBJ2-5; D gene ambiguous. CDR1 and CDR2 from the germline V gene are SGHVS and FNYEAQ. The CDR3 extends over 16 amino acids. V was pared by 0 bases and J by 1 base, with 12 bases between. The CDR3 loop is CASSLATGLTQETQYF. The CDR3 nucleotides read TGTGCCAGCAGCTTAGCGACGGGCCTTACCCAAGAGACCCAGTACTTC.

CDR3 loop: CAMSRSNTGELFF. CDR3 coding DNA: TGTGCCATGTCCAGATCGAACACCGGGGAGCTGTTTTTT. The chain uses TRBV11-2 and TRBJ2-2; D ambiguous. CDR3 length: 13 residues. CDR1 is SGHAT and CDR2 is FQNNGV in the germline V gene. Between the trimmed V and J ends, which lost 10 bases and 0 bases, there was a span of 9 bases.

In the case of this clonotype: Given a far larger clone just one base away, this is likely a sequencing read error. The V call is TRBV28, the J call TRBJ2-1; D not certain. CDR1 MDHEN and CDR2 SYDVKM come from the germline V gene. The V and J ends lost 5 bases and 6 bases respectively, with 8 bases between them. This CDR3 region has 12 residues. CDR3 sequence: CASSEIGNEQFF. CDR3 nucleotide sequence: TGTGCCAGCAGTGAAATAGGCAATGAGCAGTTCTTC.

This clonotype was recorded many times. The chain couples TRBV12-5 to TRBJ2-3; possibly TRBD1 or TRBD2 for D (6 bases each). Per germline, CDR1 LGHNT and CDR2 FRNRAP. The CDR3 consists of 12 residues. This CDR3 is CASGGRSDTQYF. CDR3 nucleotide sequence: TGTGCCTCCGGGGGCAGATCAGATACGCAGTATTTT. Combining the CDR3 with reference TRBV12-5 and TRBJ2-3 gives the whole variable domain DARVTQTPRHKVTEMGQEVTMRCQPILGHNTVFWYRQTMMQGLELLAYFRNRAPLDDSGMPKDRFSAEMPDATLATLKIQPSEPRDSAVYFCASGGRSDTQYFGPGTRLTVL.

The sample holds many counts of this clonotype. CDR3: CASSIEGNYGYTF. CDR3 DNA: TGTGCCAGTAGTATCGAGGGTAACTATGGCTACACCTTC. The V gene is TRBV19, the J gene TRBJ1-2; D unclear. V was pared by 3 bases and J by 1 base, with 6 bases between. The CDR3 loop spans 13 amino acids. Per the germline V gene, CDR1 is LNHDA and CDR2 is SQIVND (reference sequence).

This clonotype was counted ten times or more. V is TRBV10-2 and J is TRBJ2-7, with a tentative D call TRBD2 (5 bases). The CDR3 totals 15 residues. Germline V gene lookup returns CDR1 WSHSY and CDR2 SAAADI. Trimming left V 6 bases short and J 0 bases short, with 15 bases between. The CDR3 here is CASSPGAASSYEQYF. The CDR3 nucleotides are TGCGCCAGCAGCCCAGGAGCGGCGAGCTCCTACGAGCAGTACTTC.

The genes are TRBV20-1 and TRBJ2-7; 10 bases align to TRBD1. This CDR3 has 13 residues. Germline loops: CDR1 DFQATT, CDR2 SNEGSKA (reference sequence). In nucleotides, the CDR3 is TGCAGGGTGGACAGGGGGGCATTATACGAGCAGTACTTC. The encoded protein is CRVDRGALYEQYF.

The chain couples TRBV5-1 to TRBJ2-3; 8 positions agree with TRBD2. Germline CDR1 reads SGHRS; CDR2 reads YFSETQ. CDR3 length equals 15 residues. V lost 3 bases, J lost 2 bases, and 5 bases stayed unmatched. CDR3 in DNA: TGCGCCAGCAGCTCAGCGGGGGCGACCACAGATACGCAGTATTTT. Translation: CASSSAGATTDTQYF.